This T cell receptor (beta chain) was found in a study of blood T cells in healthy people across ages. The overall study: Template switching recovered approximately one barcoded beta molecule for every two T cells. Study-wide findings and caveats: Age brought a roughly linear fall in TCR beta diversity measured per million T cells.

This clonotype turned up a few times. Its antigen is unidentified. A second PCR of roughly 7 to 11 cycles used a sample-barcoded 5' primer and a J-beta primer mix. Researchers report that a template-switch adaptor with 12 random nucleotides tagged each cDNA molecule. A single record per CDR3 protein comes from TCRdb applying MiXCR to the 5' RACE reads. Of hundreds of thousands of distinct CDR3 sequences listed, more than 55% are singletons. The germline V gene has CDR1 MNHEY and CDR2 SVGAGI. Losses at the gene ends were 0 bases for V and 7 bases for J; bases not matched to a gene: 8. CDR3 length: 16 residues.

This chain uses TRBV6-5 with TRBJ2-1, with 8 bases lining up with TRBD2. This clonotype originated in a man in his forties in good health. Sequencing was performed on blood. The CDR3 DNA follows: TGTGCCAGCAGTTACTCGGAGCGGGAGTTCAGGAATGAGCAGTTCTTC. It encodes CASSYSEREFRNEQFF.